Listed here are 8 T cell receptor beta chains from one sample, sequenced in a study of immune evolution from preneoplasia to lung adenocarcinoma. TCRdb's table, derived via immunoSEQ multiplex PCR, lists solely in-frame clones and lacks some. The data contain several thousand clones, around three quarters of them singletons. Sequencing was done on a sample of FFPE minimally invasive lung adenocarcinoma tissue. The receptors here all came from a person aged 65 to 85 with lung adenocarcinoma.

The V call is TRBV7-3, the J call TRBJ1-2; D uncertain. This CDR3 contains 13 residues. Trimming took off 1 base at V and 8 bases at J, with 11 bases between the two ends. Per the germline V gene, CDR1 is SGHTA and CDR2 is FQGTGA. The CDR3 spells CASSLSSSGGYTF. The CDR3 region has the DNA TGTGCCAGCAGCTTAAGCTCCAGCGGCGGCTACACCTTC.

Note on this clone: With a much larger clone just one base away, this may be a read error. The chain joins TRBV5-4 to TRBJ2-5; TRBD1 matches 9 bases. The V gene's germline CDR1 is SGHNT and CDR2 YYREEE (reference sequence). V gave up 4 bases and J gave up 2 bases; unmatched junction bases: 9. There are 16 residues in the CDR3. CDR3 sequence: CASSEGDRELQETQYF. The CDR3 coding sequence is TGTGCCAGCAGCGAGGGGGACAGGGAGCTTCAAGAGACCCAGTACTTC.

The chain recombines TRBV5-1 with TRBJ1-2; D gene uncertain. Trimming shortened V by 0 bases and J by 2 bases, and 8 bases separated the two germline ends. Germline CDR1 reads SGHRS; CDR2 reads YFSETQ. The CDR3 sequence is 14 residues long. The CDR3 loop is CASSLEGLNYGYTF. The CDR3 DNA is TGCGCCAGCAGCTTGGAGGGCCTCAACTATGGCTACACCTTC.

This chain links TRBV20-1 with TRBJ1-1; D unresolved. V lost 3 bases, J lost 5 bases, and 7 bases lay in between. CDR1 is DFQATT, CDR2 SNEGSKA, per germline (reference sequence). The CDR3 has 11 residues. This CDR3 is CSASEPTEAFF. The CDR3 region has the DNA TGCAGTGCTAGTGAACCGACTGAAGCTTTCTTT.

The V gene is TRBV5-8, the J gene TRBJ2-7; 10 bases agree with TRBD1. V was clipped by 4 bases and J by 0 bases; unmatched bases: 4. Germline V gene data show CDR1 as SGHTS and CDR2 as YDEGEE. The CDR3 consists of 15 residues. The CDR3 protein is CASSGWDRGSYEQYF. In DNA, the CDR3 is TGTGCCAGCAGCGGGTGGGACAGGGGCTCCTACGAGCAGTACTTC.

This clone was recorded a few times. The chain is built from TRBV6-5 and TRBJ2-7, with D perhaps being TRBD1 or TRBD2 (5 bases each). V shed 5 bases and J shed 4 bases, with 12 bases lying between them. Per germline, CDR1 MNHEY and CDR2 SVGAGI. The CDR3 extends over 13 amino acids. In DNA form, the CDR3 reads TGTGCCAGCAGTCCCGGGAAGGGGTACGAGCAGTACTTC. Translating it yields CASSPGKGYEQYF.

The rearrangement joins TRBV19 to TRBJ2-2, with TRBD1 matching 9 bases. The CDR3 loop spans 16 amino acids. The V gene's germline CDR1 is LNHDA and CDR2 SQIVND (reference sequence). V gave up 5 bases and J gave up 5 bases; unmatched junction bases: 9. CDR3 sequence reads: CASSLGQGIVTGELFF. CDR3 nucleotides: TGTGCCAGTAGTTTGGGACAGGGTATTGTGACCGGGGAGCTGTTTTTT.

This rearrangement joins TRBV11-3 to TRBJ2-3, with D perhaps being TRBD1 or TRBD2 (6 bases each). Per germline, CDR1 SGHNT and CDR2 YENEEA. The CDR3 has 16 residues. The V gene lost 1 base and the J gene lost 1 base, with 12 bases spanning the gap. CDR3 coding DNA: TGTGCCAGCAGCTTAGGAGGGGGGCTCGGCACAGATACGCAGTATTTT. This sequence encodes CASSLGGGLGTDTQYF.